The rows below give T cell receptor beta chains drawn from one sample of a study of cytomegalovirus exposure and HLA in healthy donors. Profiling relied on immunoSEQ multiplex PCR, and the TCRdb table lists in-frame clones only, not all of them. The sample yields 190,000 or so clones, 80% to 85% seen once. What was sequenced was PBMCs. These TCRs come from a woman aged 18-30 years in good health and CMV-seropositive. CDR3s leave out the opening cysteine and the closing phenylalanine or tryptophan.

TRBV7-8,ASSSRVGSYNEQF
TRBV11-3,ASSLGAVFQPQH
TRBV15,ATSREGQGNTEAF
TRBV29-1,SVDGDSPYEQY
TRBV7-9,ACREGSAKNIQY
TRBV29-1,SVGQAPNSPLH
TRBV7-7,ASSPERGLHTGELF
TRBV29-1,SVRVGGEQF
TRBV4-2,ASSQEYRQVYQPQH
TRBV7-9,ASSLEEEQY
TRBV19,ASEPYRGVTEAF
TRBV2,ASSEDRGLLIYGYT
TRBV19,ASSATGTGAAWGYT
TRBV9,ASSIDGTANEKLF
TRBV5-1,ASSLNGQGSTDTQY
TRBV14,ASSRNAGTTTDTQY
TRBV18,ASSPLDREVRTEAF